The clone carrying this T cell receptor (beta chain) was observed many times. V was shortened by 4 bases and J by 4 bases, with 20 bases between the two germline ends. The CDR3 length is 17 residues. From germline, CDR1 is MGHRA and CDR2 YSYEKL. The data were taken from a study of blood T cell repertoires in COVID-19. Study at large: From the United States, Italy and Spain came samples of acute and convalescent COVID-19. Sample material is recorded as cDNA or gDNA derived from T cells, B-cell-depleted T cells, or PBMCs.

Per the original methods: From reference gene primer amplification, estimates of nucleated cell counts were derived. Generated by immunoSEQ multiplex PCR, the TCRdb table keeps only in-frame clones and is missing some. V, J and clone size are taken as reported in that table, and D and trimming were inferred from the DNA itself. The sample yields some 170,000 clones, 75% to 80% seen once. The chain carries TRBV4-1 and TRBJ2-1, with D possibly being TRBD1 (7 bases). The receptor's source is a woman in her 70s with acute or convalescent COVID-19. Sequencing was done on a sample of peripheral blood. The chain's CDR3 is CASSPPDRVGGYNEQFF. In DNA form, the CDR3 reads TGCGCCAGCAGCCCACCAGACAGGGTCGGGGGATACAATGAGCAGTTCTTC.